The text below deals with one T cell receptor beta chain. The data originate from a study of blood T cell repertoires in COVID-19. Data came from immunoSEQ multiplex PCR; TCRdb stores just in-frame clones and leaves some out. The table has around 200,000 clones, around 82% seen once. This receptor was identified in a man aged 50-59 years with active or convalescent COVID-19. Sequenced: peripheral blood.

The DNA for the CDR3 is TGTGCCAGCAGTCCCTCGCGAGGAGCGGGGGGGGGCAATGAGCAGTTCTTC. Its protein product is CASSPSRGAGGGNEQFF. The rearrangement uses TRBV6-6 and TRBJ2-1; 10 bases match TRBD2. This CDR3 is built from 17 residues. Trimming removed 5 bases from V and 6 bases from J; junction bases left unmatched: 13. Germline values: CDR1 MNHNY, CDR2 SVGAGI (reference sequence).